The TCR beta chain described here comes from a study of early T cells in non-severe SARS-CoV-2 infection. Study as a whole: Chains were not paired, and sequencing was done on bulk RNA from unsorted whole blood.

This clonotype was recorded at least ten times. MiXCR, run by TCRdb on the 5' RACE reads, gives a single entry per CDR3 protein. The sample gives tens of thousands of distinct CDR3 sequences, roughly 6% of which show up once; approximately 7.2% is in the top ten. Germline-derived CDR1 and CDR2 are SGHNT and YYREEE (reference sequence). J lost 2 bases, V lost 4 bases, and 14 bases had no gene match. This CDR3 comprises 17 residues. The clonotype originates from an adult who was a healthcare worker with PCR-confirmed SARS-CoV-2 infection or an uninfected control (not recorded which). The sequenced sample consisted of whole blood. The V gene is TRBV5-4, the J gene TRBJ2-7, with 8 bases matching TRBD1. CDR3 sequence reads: CASSLQGGRARAYEQYF. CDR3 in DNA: TGTGCCAGCAGCCTACAGGGGGGAAGAGCTAGAGCCTACGAGCAGTACTTC.